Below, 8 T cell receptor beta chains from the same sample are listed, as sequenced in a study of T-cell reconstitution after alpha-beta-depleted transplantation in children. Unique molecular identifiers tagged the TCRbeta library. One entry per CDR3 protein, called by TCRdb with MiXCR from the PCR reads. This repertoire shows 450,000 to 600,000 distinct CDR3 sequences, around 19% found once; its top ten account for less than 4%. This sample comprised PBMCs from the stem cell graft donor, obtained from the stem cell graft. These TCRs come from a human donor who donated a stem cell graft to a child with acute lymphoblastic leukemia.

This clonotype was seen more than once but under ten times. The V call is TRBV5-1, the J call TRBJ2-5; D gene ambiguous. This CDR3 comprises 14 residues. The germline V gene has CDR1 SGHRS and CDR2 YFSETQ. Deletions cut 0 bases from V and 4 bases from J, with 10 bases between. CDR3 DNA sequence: TGCGCCAGCAGCTTGGTTGTCAGTGGAGAGACCCAGTACTTC. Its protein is CASSLVVSGETQYF.

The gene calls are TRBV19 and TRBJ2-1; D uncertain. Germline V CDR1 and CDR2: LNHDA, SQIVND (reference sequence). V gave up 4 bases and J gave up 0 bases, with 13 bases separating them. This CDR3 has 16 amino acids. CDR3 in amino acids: CASSSLGIFSYNEQFF. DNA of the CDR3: TGTGCCAGTAGTAGCCTAGGGATTTTCTCCTACAATGAGCAGTTCTTC.

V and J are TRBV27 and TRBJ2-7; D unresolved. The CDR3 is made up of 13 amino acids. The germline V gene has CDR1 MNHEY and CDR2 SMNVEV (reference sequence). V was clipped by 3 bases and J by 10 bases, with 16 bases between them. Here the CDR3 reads CASSLIPSLYQYF. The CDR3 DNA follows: TGTGCCAGCAGTTTGATACCTTCCCTGTATCAGTACTTC.

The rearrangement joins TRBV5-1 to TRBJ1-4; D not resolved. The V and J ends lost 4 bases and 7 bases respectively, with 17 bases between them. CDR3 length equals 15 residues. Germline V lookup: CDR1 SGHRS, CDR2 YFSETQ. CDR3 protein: CASSRTLGGSEKLFF. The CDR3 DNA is TGCGCCAGCAGCCGGACGCTGGGAGGAAGTGAAAAACTGTTTTTT.

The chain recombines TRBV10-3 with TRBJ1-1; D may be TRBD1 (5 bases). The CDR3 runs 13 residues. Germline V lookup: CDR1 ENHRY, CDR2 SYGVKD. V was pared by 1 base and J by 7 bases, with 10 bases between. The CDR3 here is CAISEFRQIEAFF. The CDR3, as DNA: TGTGCCATCAGTGAGTTTCGACAGATTGAAGCTTTCTTT.

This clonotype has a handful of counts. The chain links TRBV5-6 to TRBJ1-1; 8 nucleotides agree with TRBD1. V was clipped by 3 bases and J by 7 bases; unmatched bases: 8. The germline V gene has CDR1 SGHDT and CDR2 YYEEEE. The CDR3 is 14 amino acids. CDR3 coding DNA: TGTGCCAGCAGCTCAGGGGGCGCGATTATTGAAGCTTTCTTT. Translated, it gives CASSSGGAIIEAFF. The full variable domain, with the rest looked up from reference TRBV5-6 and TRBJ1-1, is DAGVTQSPTHLIKTRGQQVTLRCSPKSGHDTVSWYQQALGQGPQFIFQYYEEEERQRGNFPDRFSGHQFPNYSSELNVNALLLGDSALYLCASSSGGAIIEAFFGQGTRLTVV.

CDR3 sequence (DNA): TGCGCCAGCAGCCCACACATCTCCTACAATGAGCAGTTCTTC. Residues: CASSPHISYNEQFF. V usage is TRBV5-1 and J usage is TRBJ2-1; D call uncertain. The CDR3 extends over 14 amino acids. V gave up 4 bases and J gave up 0 bases, with 8 bases separating them. Looked up from germline, CDR1 is SGHRS and CDR2 is YFSETQ.

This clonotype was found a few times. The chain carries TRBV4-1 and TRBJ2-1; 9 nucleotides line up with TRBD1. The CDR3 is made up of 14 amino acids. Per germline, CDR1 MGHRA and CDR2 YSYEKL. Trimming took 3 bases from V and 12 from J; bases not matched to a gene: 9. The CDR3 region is CASSHPTGGSRQFF. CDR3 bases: TGCGCCAGCAGCCACCCGACAGGGGGGTCAAGGCAGTTCTTC.